The next 18 T cell receptor beta chains were all read from a single sample in a study of radiation and T cells in renal cell carcinoma. Sequencing was performed with immunoSEQ multiplex PCR; in TCRdb, only in-frame clones are kept and a portion is missing. Of around 170,000 clones listed, 88% are singletons. Time point defined: blood 4 weeks post-SBRT, at nephrectomy. Treatment described: 15 Gy SBRT to primary tumor, nephrectomy 4 weeks later. The input for sequencing was blood, taken from a patient whose treatment included radiotherapy and nephrectomy. The receptors were sampled from a woman in her 50s with renal cell carcinoma.

This clone occurred a few times. The chain links TRBV19 to TRBJ2-1; a weak D match, TRBD1 (5 bases). The CDR3 length is 15 residues. Germline values: CDR1 LNHDA, CDR2 SQIVND (reference sequence). The V end was cut by 1 base, the J end by 3 bases, with 10 bases between. The chain's CDR3 is CASSIGQGLYNEQFF. For the CDR3, the DNA is TGTGCCAGTAGTATAGGCCAGGGCCTCTACAATGAGCAGTTCTTC.

J is TRBJ1-1 and V is TRBV6-5; D gene ambiguous. Trimming cost V 5 bases and J 7 bases, with 11 bases left between them. CDR3 size: 12 residues. Germline V gene lookup returns CDR1 MNHEY and CDR2 SVGAGI. The CDR3 DNA follows: TGTGCCAGCAGTCGGACTGGTAGTGAAGCTTTCTTT. Residues: CASSRTGSEAFF.

The chain links TRBV14 to TRBJ2-5; D call uncertain. This CDR3 contains 15 residues. V shed 0 bases and J shed 4 bases, with 12 bases lying between them. Germline lookup yields CDR1 SGHDN and CDR2 FVKESK. The CDR3 sequence is CASSQDMGWGETQYF. CDR3 sequence (DNA): TGTGCCAGCAGCCAAGATATGGGGTGGGGAGAGACCCAGTACTTC.

The chain employs TRBV11-2 and TRBJ1-5; the D is unclear. Germline CDR1 SGHAT, CDR2 FQNNGV. The CDR3 length is 12 residues. The germline V and J ends were trimmed by 6 bases and 6 bases, with 9 bases remaining between them. The CDR3 loop reads CASSSNRQPQHF. In DNA, the CDR3 is TGTGCCAGCAGTTCGAACCGTCAGCCCCAGCATTTT.

V is TRBV5-4 and J is TRBJ1-6, with 8 positions matching TRBD1. Trimming took 4 bases from V and 6 from J; bases not matched to a gene: 6. This CDR3 region has 15 residues. The germline CDR1 and CDR2 sequences are SGHNT and YYREEE (reference sequence). The CDR3, as DNA: TGTGCCAGCAGCCTGCGGACAGGGATTAATTCACCCCTCCACTTT. This codes for CASSLRTGINSPLHF.

The chain is built from TRBV25-1 and TRBJ1-2; 9 nucleotides align to TRBD1. Germline V gene lookup returns CDR1 MGHDK and CDR2 SYGVNS. CDR3 length: 15 amino acids. The V and J ends lost 5 bases and 4 bases, in that order; junction bases with no gene match: 8. DNA of the CDR3: TGTGCCAGCAGTAAACAGGGGGCTCGTTTCTATGGCTACACCTTC. It is translated as CASSKQGARFYGYTF.

The chain joins TRBV11-2 to TRBJ2-3, with D perhaps assigned TRBD1 or TRBD2 (5 bases each). Germline loops: CDR1 SGHAT, CDR2 FQNNGV. Trimming stripped 5 bases from V and 0 bases from J, with 12 bases between. This CDR3 is built from 15 residues. CDR3 sequence reads: CASSPDGASTDTQYF. The CDR3 DNA reads TGTGCCAGCAGCCCCGACGGGGCTAGCACAGATACGCAGTATTTT.

V and J are TRBV7-9 and TRBJ1-5; a possible D gene is TRBD1 (5 bases). V lost 1 base, J lost 5 bases, and 6 bases lay in between. This CDR3 comprises 13 residues. CDR1 and CDR2 (germline): SEHNR, FQNEAQ (reference sequence). CDR3: CASSLGQHQPQHF. In DNA form, the CDR3 reads TGTGCCAGCAGCTTAGGACAGCATCAGCCCCAGCATTTT.

The sample holds one count of this clone. The V gene is TRBV19, the J gene TRBJ2-2; D may be TRBD1 (5 bases). Trimming left V 8 bases short and J 0 bases short, with 19 bases between. The CDR3 length is 17 residues. Per germline, CDR1 LNHDA and CDR2 SQIVND (reference sequence). The CDR3 loop is CASSGAAYLANTGELFF. The CDR3 bases are TGTGCCAGTTCTGGGGCCGCATACCTCGCGAACACCGGGGAGCTGTTTTTT.

J is TRBJ1-6 and V is TRBV25-1, with D unresolved. CDR3 length equals 12 residues. Germline CDR1 reads MGHDK; CDR2 reads SYGVNS. The V end was cut by 5 bases, the J end by 7 bases, with 6 bases between. The CDR3 nucleotides read TGTGCCAGCAGTCGGAGGAATTCACCCCTCCACTTT. Amino acid sequence: CASSRRNSPLHF.

The chain links TRBV6-4 to TRBJ2-2, with D unclear. Germline assignment: CDR1 MRHNA and CDR2 SNTAGT. The CDR3 extends over 13 amino acids. V was clipped by 6 bases and J by 3 bases, with 8 bases between them. CDR3 nucleotides: TGTGCCAGCAGCCAGACGCACACCGGGGAGCTGTTTTTT. Its protein product is CASSQTHTGELFF.

This clone appeared once. The chain employs TRBV6-1 and TRBJ1-1; D gene unclear. With 7 bases removed from V and 5 bases from J, the gap between germline ends came to 17 bases. CDR1 and CDR2 from the germline V gene are MNHNS and SASEGT. This CDR3 has 14 residues. The CDR3 sequence: CASTEEGLMTEAFF. In DNA, the CDR3 is TGTGCCAGCACCGAGGAGGGATTGATGACTGAAGCTTTCTTT.

This chain uses TRBV2 with TRBJ1-5, with no clear D. V was clipped by 1 base and J by 4 bases, with 11 bases between them. This CDR3 comprises 15 residues. CDR1 and CDR2 (germline): SNHLY, FYNNEI. The CDR3 loop reads CASSEERARNQPQHF. Written as DNA, the CDR3 is TGTGCCAGCAGTGAAGAAAGGGCTCGAAATCAGCCCCAGCATTTT.

The chain combines TRBV9 with TRBJ2-3, with D unresolved. This CDR3 comprises 14 residues. Per germline, CDR1 SGDLS and CDR2 YYNGEE. Trimming removed 4 bases from V and 0 bases from J, with 9 bases in between. The CDR3 nucleotides read TGTGCCAGCAGCCGCCTCTCTAGCACAGATACGCAGTATTTT. Translating gives CASSRLSSTDTQYF.

The chain links TRBV19 to TRBJ1-1, with TRBD1 as a possible D gene (6 bases). The CDR3 is 14 amino acids. The V end lost 7 bases, the J end lost 0 bases, and 12 bases lay between the germline ends. Per germline, CDR1 LNHDA and CDR2 SQIVND (reference sequence). CDR3 sequence (DNA): TGTGCCAGTATGGACAGAAGTTTGAACACTGAAGCTTTCTTT. Residues: CASMDRSLNTEAFF.

The V and J genes are TRBV11-2 and TRBJ2-7; no firm D call. V was cut by 0 bases and J by 3 bases, with 9 bases left in between. CDR3 size: 14 residues. Germline CDR1 is SGHAT and CDR2 is FQNNGV. Here the CDR3 reads CASSLDDNNYEQYF. The CDR3 nucleotides are TGTGCCAGCAGCTTAGATGACAATAACTACGAGCAGTACTTC. The entire variable domain, with the rest obtained from reference TRBV11-2 and TRBJ2-7, is as follows: EAGVAQSPRYKIIEKRQSVAFWCNPISGHATLYWYQQILGQGPKLLIQFQNNGVVDDSQLPKDRFSAERLKGVDSTLKIQPAKLEDSAVYLCASSLDDNNYEQYFGPGTRLTVT.

The genes are TRBV6-6 and TRBJ2-2; 12 bases align to TRBD1. The CDR3 is 15 amino acids. Germline CDR1 is MNHNY and CDR2 is SVGAGI (reference sequence). J gave up 6 bases and V 6 bases, and 5 bases lay outside the gene matches. This chain's CDR3 is CASRGTGGRSGELFF. CDR3 sequence (DNA): TGTGCCAGCAGGGGGACAGGGGGCAGGTCCGGGGAGCTGTTTTTT.

The chain employs TRBV7-8 and TRBJ1-2; D is possibly TRBD1 (6 bases). Per the germline V gene, CDR1 is SGHVS and CDR2 is FQNEAQ. This CDR3 comprises 15 residues. Trimming took 1 base from V and 1 from J, leaving 10 bases between them. CDR3 coding DNA: TGTGCCAGCAGCTTAGAGACAGGTTTTAACTATGGCTACACCTTC. Encoded protein: CASSLETGFNYGYTF. The full variable domain, rest sourced from reference TRBV7-8 and TRBJ1-2, is GAGVSQSPRYKVAKRGQDVALRCDPISGHVSLFWYQQALGQGPEFLTYFQNEAQLDKSGLPSDRFFAERPEGSVSTLKIQRTQQEDSAVYLCASSLETGFNYGYTFGSGTRLTVV.